The clone carrying this T cell receptor (beta chain) occurred a few times. Its target is not known. Constant-segment primers and 5'RACE yielded cDNA libraries for TCR alpha and TCR beta, each carrying sample barcodes and UMIs. TCRdb redid the calling of the 5' RACE reads with MiXCR, one entry per CDR3 protein. The table records around 250,000 distinct CDR3 sequences, around 15% of them present only once. The data stem from a study of T-cell memory formation after mild COVID-19. Study background: In these data, TCR clusters were largely donor specific.

The study, taken as a whole, reports: Clones which contracted sat mainly in CM and EM if CD4+, and in EMRA if CD8+. The appearance of some responding clones in pre-infection memory suggested that cross-reactive memory joined.

The CDR3 spans 16 residues. Trimming pared 5 bases from V and 2 bases from J, leaving 17 bases between. Material for sequencing was PBMCs or a T cell subset sorted from them (not recorded which). This clonotype was obtained from a man younger than 35 who had mild COVID-19 (a few samples of this study predate the infection). Cell type and time point are not known. The rearrangement joins TRBV12-3 or TRBV12-4 to TRBJ2-3, with a tentative D call TRBD2 (7 bases). The CDR3 nucleotides are TGTGCCAGCAGTCCCCCACGGCGGGGGCCCACAGATACGCAGTATTTT. Translation: CASSPPRRGPTDTQYF.